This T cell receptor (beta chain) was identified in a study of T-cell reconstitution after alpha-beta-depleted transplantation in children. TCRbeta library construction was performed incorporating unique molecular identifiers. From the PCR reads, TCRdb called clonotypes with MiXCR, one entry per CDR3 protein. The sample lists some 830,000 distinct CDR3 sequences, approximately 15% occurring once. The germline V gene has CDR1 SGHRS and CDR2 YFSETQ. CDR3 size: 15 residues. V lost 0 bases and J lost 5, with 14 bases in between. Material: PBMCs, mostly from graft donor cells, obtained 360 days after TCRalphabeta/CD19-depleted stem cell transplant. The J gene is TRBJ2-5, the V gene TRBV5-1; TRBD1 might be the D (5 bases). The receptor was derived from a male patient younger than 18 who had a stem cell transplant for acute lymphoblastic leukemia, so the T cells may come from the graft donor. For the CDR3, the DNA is TGCGCCAGCAGCTTGGTATCAGGGTCTCGTGAGACCCAGTACTTC. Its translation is CASSLVSGSRETQYF.